This TCR beta chain derives from a study of T cell responses to AZD1222 COVID-19 vaccine listed by TCRdb under 2021. For context, the study as a whole: A total of about 230 trial participants underwent TCR sequencing, of whom around 200 received two doses of AZD1222 and about 25 received two doses of the MenACWY control vaccine. Trial participants were enrolled into age subgroups of 18-55, 56-69 and 70-plus years, which contained about 150, 27 and 61 TCR-sequenced participants, respectively.

V loses 3 bases of germline sequence and J loses 7 bases, and the interval between the two ends is 24 bases. From the cysteine up to the phenylalanine, the CDR3 has a length of 18 residues. CDR3 DNA is the only sequence kept; it has 54 bases, read in frame from the first base. Reading the germline V gene (reference sequence) gives CDR1 MNHEY and CDR2 SMNVEV. Results the study describes overall, beyond this receptor: Because no day 14 peak-response samples were available, the repertoires could be characterized only after the peak T cell response. In the small 56-69-year group, the increase in depth fell short of significance, most likely because of low power. After two AZD1222 doses, both the breadth and the depth of spike-specific TCRs were significantly higher than at day 0 and than in MenACWY recipients. The whole spike protein was spanned by vaccine-associated CD4 TCRs, and dominant responses were seen in regions 160-218 and 743-854. Participants were mostly white British and included more females than males, and it was suggested by the authors that clonal diversity may have been underestimated. Conclusions about previously exposed vaccinees are limited because only five to seven AZD1222 recipients were SARS-CoV-2 seropositive at baseline. Epitopes outside the regions mutated in the B.1.351 and B.1.1.7 variants were reportedly recognized by nearly half of the unique spike-specific TCRs.

The CDR3 regions of human TCRbeta chains were subjected to immunosequencing. The authors processed their data as follows. TCRs in the repertoires were compared against a reference library of SARS-CoV-2-specific TCRs that had been generated with the MIRA antigen-specificity platform. Breadth meant the fraction of unique TCRs that were SARS-CoV-2-associated, whereas depth meant the fraction of total T cells that were SARS-CoV-2-associated. Using the MIRA data, each spike-specific TCR was assigned both to the spike region to which the TCR was reactive and to a CD4 or CD8 class. Log10-transformed breadth and depth values were compared by one-way ANOVA with Sidak's multiple comparisons tests. The table comes from immuneACCESS by way of TCRdb, which keeps in-frame sequences with V and J called. Part of the clones is missing from these tables; in studies checked, under half for an unresolved V gene and the rest for unknown reasons. The V and J calls and clone size are taken from that table; D and trimming were inferred from the DNA. This sample comprises approximately 140,000 clones, approximately 91% of them detected only once. Together, the top ten hold 1.5% to 2% of the sample.

In the paper's terms, the time point label means: about 28 days (+/-7) after the second vaccine dose. AZD1222 recipients given second doses at about 4 weeks or at about 12 weeks were pooled, since spike-specific TCR depth and breadth were not found to differ between the two schedules. Vaccinee samples came from UK trials COV001 and COV002, including a single-blind randomized controlled phase 2/3 trial of AZD1222 (ChAdOx1 nCoV-19) in healthy adults. Trial participant PBMC samples were collected at day 0 and day 28 after the second dose for TCRbeta chain sequencing. Regarding this clone: The target of this receptor is not known. No base quality values were provided; no much bigger clone lies one nucleotide off.

The receptor's source is an adult who received the AZD1222 COVID-19 vaccine. This chain is built from TRBV27 and TRBJ1-4; no confident D gene assignment can be made. The sequencing here drew on peripheral blood, taken 28 days after the second AZD1222 dose. The DNA is as follows: TGTGCCAGCAGTTTTACCCCCTTAGTGGAACAAGCGCGTGAAAAACTGTTTTTT. This is translated as CASSFTPLVEQAREKLFF. Supplemented by the reference TRBV27 and TRBJ1-4 proteins around the CDR3, the complete variable domain is EAQVTQNPRYLITVTGKKLTVTCSQNMNHEYMSWYRQDPGLGLRQIYYSMNVEVTDKGDVPEGYKVSRKEKRNFPLILESPSPNQTSLYFCASSFTPLVEQAREKLFFGSGTQLSVL.